The 8 T cell receptor beta chains given below trace back to one sample, sequenced in a study of tumor and adjacent non-tumor tissue in lung cancer (dated by TCRdb to the late 2010s). RNA was isolated from bulk, unsorted tissue, and RNA quality was assessed with a NanoDrop ND-1000 and an Agilent 2100. Distant non-tumor tissue taken more than 3 cm from the tumor edge was used as the normal lung sample. The library relied on multiplex PCR. The listed sequencing device is Illumina HiSeq 2500. Following protocols modified from ARM-PCR, the researchers constructed TCRbeta libraries through three rounds of nested PCR with primers (Table S4). The public reads were quality trimmed at Q25 with fastp and then assembled into clones with MiXCR by TCRdb, keeping productive beta chains. CDR3 protein sequences are deduplicated, and each keeps its most common genes and DNA. The sample contains roughly 120,000 distinct CDR3 sequences, about 65% of them found a single time. The ten largest account for under 20% of the sample.

The sequenced material came from distant non-tumor lung tissue. Source of these receptors: a man aged 55-75 years with non-small cell lung cancer.

This clonotype was detected many times. The chain uses TRBV5-6 and TRBJ2-3; D is unclear. Trimming removed 4 bases at V and 2 bases at J, with 11 bases between. The CDR3 is 14 amino acids. Germline CDR1 SGHDT, CDR2 YYEEEE. The CDR3 DNA sequence: TGTGCCAGCAGCGCCGACATTTCCACAGATACGCAGTATTTT. Protein sequence: CASSADISTDTQYF.

With respect to this clonotype: A read error may account for a junction end that differs from germline. This chain connects TRBV12-5 to TRBJ2-2; 11 nucleotides line up with TRBD2. The CDR3 loop spans 17 amino acids. Germline values: CDR1 LGHNT, CDR2 FRNRAP. The CDR3 DNA follows: TGTGCTAGTGGTTCGACTAGCGGGAAAACGAACACAGGGGAGCTGTTTTTT. The encoded protein is CASGSTSGKTNTGELFF.

This clonotype was detected ten times or more. The V and J genes are TRBV28 and TRBJ1-5, with a weak D call TRBD1 (5 bases). This CDR3 spans 15 amino acids. The V and J ends lost 2 bases and 3 bases respectively, with 11 bases between them. Germline values: CDR1 MDHEN, CDR2 SYDVKM. CDR3 bases: TGTGCCAGCAGTTTACAGGGTGGCGTCAATCAGCCCCAGCATTTT. Its translation: CASSLQGGVNQPQHF.

Regarding this clonotype: A much bigger clone sits one base away, suggesting this may be a read error. In this CDR3 the conserved last residue, phenylalanine or tryptophan, is missing, so a read error is likely. The gene calls are TRBV6-4 and TRBJ2-1; D not certain. The CDR3 totals 13 residues. Germline V gene data show CDR1 as MRHNA and CDR2 as SNTAGT. V was pared by 0 bases and J by 8 bases, with 8 bases between. In nucleotides, the CDR3 is TGTGCCAGCAGTGACTCGGCTCTGGATGAGCAGTTCTTA. It yields the protein CASSDSALDEQFL.

This clonotype was recorded a few times. Just one base apart from a much larger clone, this may be a read error. The CDR3: CANSYSIGQGSSGANVLTF. CDR3 DNA sequence: TGTGCCAACAGTTACTCGATCGGACAGGGGTCCTCTGGGGCCAACGTCCTGACTTTC. The chain joins TRBV6-2 or TRBV6-3 to TRBJ2-6; TRBD1 matches 9 bases. Germline-derived CDR1 and CDR2 are MNHEY and SVGEGT. The CDR3 totals 19 residues.

This clonotype was picked up a small number of times. The conserved phenylalanine or tryptophan is not found at the CDR3 terminus, so this likely reflects a read error. The chain has TRBV29-1 and TRBJ2-1; no reliable D call. V lost 1 base and J 3 bases, leaving 10 bases between the germline ends. The CDR3 covers 14 residues. Germline V gene data show CDR1 as SQVTM and CDR2 as ANQGSEA. The CDR3 protein is CSVEGKHSYNEQFS. The CDR3 region has the DNA TGCAGCGTTGAAGGTAAACACAGCTACAATGAGCAGTTCTCC.

Notes on this clonotype: The junction differs from germline at one of its ends, possibly a read error. As DNA, the CDR3 is TGCAGTGCTAGAGATACAAGCACCGGGAGGGCAGATACGCAGTATTTC. It specifies CSARDTSTGRADTQYF. V is TRBV20-1 and J is TRBJ2-3, with 8 nucleotides matching TRBD2. This CDR3 is 16 amino acids long. Germline V lookup: CDR1 DFQATT, CDR2 SNEGSKA (reference sequence).

Notes on this clonotype: A read error is possible here, since a much larger clone lies one base away. CDR3 region: CASRHGMNTEAFF. The CDR3, as DNA: TGCGCCAGCAGACATGGGATGAACACTGAAGCTTTCTTT. The genes are TRBV10-2 and TRBJ1-1; D uncertain. Germline V gene lookup returns CDR1 WSHSY and CDR2 SAAADI. The ends were cut back, 6 bases at V and 0 bases at J, with 8 bases in the middle. CDR3 length: 13 residues.